These 22 T cell receptor beta chains originate from one sample sequenced in a study of T cells after yellow fever vaccination (dated by TCRdb to about 2019). This sample's treatment or condition label indicates: live attenuated yellow fever vaccine strain. The protocol used for the library was 5' RACE. The listed sequencing device is Illumina HiSeq 2500. TCRdb applied fastp at Q25 and MiXCR to the public reads, then kept only in-frame beta chains. Here each entry gathers all rows of one CDR3 protein and keeps the most common genes and DNA. The sample includes some 670,000 distinct CDR3 sequences, with roughly 12% observed a single time. Jointly, the top ten make up about 15% of the sample. The sample in question was PBMCs, obtained on the day of the yellow fever booster vaccination. The origin of the receptors is a man younger than 40 who received the YFV17D yellow fever vaccine.

This clonotype was seen more than once but under ten times. The J gene is TRBJ2-3, the V gene TRBV10-3, with no clear D. CDR3 length: 13 amino acids. Germline CDR1 and CDR2: ENHRY and SYGVKD. V was shortened by 9 bases and J by 6 bases, with 16 bases between the two germline ends. CDR3 protein: CAMAVLADDTQYF. CDR3 nucleotide sequence: TGTGCCATGGCGGTCTTGGCGGACGATACGCAGTATTTT.

There are many counts of this clonotype. The chain joins TRBV7-9 to TRBJ2-5; D is tentatively TRBD1 or TRBD2 (6 bases each). V was pared by 1 base and J by 4 bases, with 10 bases between. The germline V gene has CDR1 SEHNR and CDR2 FQNEAQ (reference sequence). The CDR3 covers 14 residues. This chain's CDR3 is CASSLGGGGETQYF. CDR3 DNA sequence: TGTGCCAGCAGCTTAGGAGGGGGAGGAGAGACCCAGTACTTC. Together with reference TRBV7-9 and TRBJ2-5, the CDR3 gives the full variable domain: DTGVSQNPRHKITKRGQNVTFRCDPISEHNRLYWYRQTLGQGPEFLTYFQNEAQLEKSRLLSDRFSAERPKGSFSTLEIQRTEQGDSAMYLCASSLGGGGETQYFGPGTRLLVL.

The gene calls are TRBV2 and TRBJ2-1; 12 positions match TRBD2. Germline trimming cut 5 bases from V and 6 bases from J; bases unmatched to any gene: 5. CDR1 is SNHLY, CDR2 FYNNEI, per germline. CDR3 size: 15 residues. The CDR3, as DNA: TGTGCCAGCAGTCGGACTAGCGGGACCGGCAATGAGCAGTTCTTC. Translated: CASSRTSGTGNEQFF.

This clonotype has only a few counts. CDR3 bases: TGTGCCAGCAGTCAACTCCGACTAGCGGGAGGGAATGAGCAGTTCTTC. Translated, it gives CASSQLRLAGGNEQFF. This sequence joins TRBV12-3 or TRBV12-4 and TRBJ2-1; 14 positions match TRBD2. The CDR3 length is 16 residues. Trimming at V came to 5 bases and at J to 7 bases, leaving 7 bases not matched to a gene.

With respect to this clonotype: A junction end diverges from the germline sequence, so it may reflect a read error. The rearrangement links TRBV5-6 to TRBJ2-3; TRBD2 aligns across 12 bases. CDR3 length: 19 residues. The germline V gene has CDR1 SGHDT and CDR2 YYEEEE. The CDR3 sequence: CASSLYSSPGTSGLDTLYF. The CDR3 nucleotides are TGTGCCAGCAGCTTGTACTCCTCGCCCGGGACTAGCGGGTTAGATACGCTGTATTTT.

This clonotype appeared a few times. CDR3 DNA: TGTGCCAGCTCACTTAAACTAGCTGTCTCAGATACGCAGTATTTT. Translating it yields CASSLKLAVSDTQYF. This chain links TRBV18 with TRBJ2-3, with D tentatively TRBD2 (6 bases). The CDR3 loop spans 15 amino acids. V was trimmed by 4 bases and J by 4 bases, leaving 15 bases between them. CDR1 and CDR2 from the germline V gene are KGHSH and LQKENI.

The J gene is TRBJ1-1, the V gene TRBV5-1, with 10 bases matching TRBD1. Trimming cost V 6 bases and J 1 base; bases outside gene matches: 3. The germline V gene encodes CDR1 SGHRS and CDR2 YFSETQ. The CDR3 contains 14 residues. In DNA, the CDR3 is TGCGCCAGCAAGACAGGGGGCGAGAACACTGAAGCTTTCTTT. Protein product: CASKTGGENTEAFF.

In its sample, this clonotype was seen many times. The chain has TRBV24-1 and TRBJ2-1, with D hard to call. The CDR3 spans 11 residues. From germline, CDR1 is KGHDR and CDR2 SFDVKD. Deletions cut 2 bases from V and 10 bases from J, with 5 bases between. CDR3 sequence reads: CATSDWGEQFF. The CDR3 DNA sequence: TGTGCCACCAGTGATTGGGGAGAGCAGTTCTTC.

This clonotype was seen a handful of times. This chain joins TRBV9 and TRBJ2-1, with D maybe TRBD2 (6 bases). The length of the CDR3 is 17 residues. V lost 0 bases and J 2 bases, leaving 15 bases between the germline ends. Germline-derived CDR1 and CDR2 are SGDLS and YYNGEE. The CDR3 loop reads CASSVERARAPYNEQFF. DNA of the CDR3: TGTGCCAGCAGCGTAGAGCGGGCCAGGGCCCCCTACAATGAGCAGTTCTTC.

This clonotype was counted only a few times. The V call is TRBV27, the J call TRBJ2-7; D is unresolved. Germline-derived CDR1 and CDR2 are MNHEY and SMNVEV (reference sequence). V was clipped by 4 bases and J by 1 base, with 14 bases between them. The CDR3 is 15 residues long. DNA of the CDR3: TGTGCCAGCAGTTACCGGGCCCAAGTTTCCTACGAGCAGTACTTC. It yields the protein CASSYRAQVSYEQYF.

The chain joins TRBV20-1 to TRBJ1-5; D is perhaps TRBD1 (6 bases). V was clipped by 4 bases and J by 12 bases, with 13 bases between them. Germline values: CDR1 DFQATT, CDR2 SNEGSKA (reference sequence). This CDR3 comprises 11 residues. CDR3 nucleotide sequence: TGCAGTGCTACAAACAGGGATCGCCAGCATTTT. Its protein product is CSATNRDRQHF.

The CDR3 nucleotides read TGTGCCAGCAGTCTGGGACTAGCGGGAGAAGTTGGTAGAAACGAGCAGTACTTC. Protein product: CASSLGLAGEVGRNEQYF. The gene calls are TRBV3-1 and TRBJ2-7; TRBD2 agrees at 14 bases. This CDR3 spans 18 amino acids. The J segment lost 5 bases and the V segment lost 6 bases, leaving 15 bases of the junction unmatched. The germline gives CDR1 LGHDT, CDR2 YNNKEL (reference sequence).

In this sample, this clonotype turned up a few times. V usage is TRBV12-3 or TRBV12-4 and J usage is TRBJ2-3, with D possibly TRBD2 on 5 matching bases. The V gene lost 6 bases and the J gene lost 0 bases, with 19 bases spanning the gap. The CDR3 runs 17 residues. The CDR3 is CASSPNPLEASTDTQYF. The CDR3 DNA reads TGTGCCAGCAGCCCTAATCCCCTGGAGGCTAGCACAGATACGCAGTATTTT.

Only a few counts were recorded for this clonotype. This rearrangement joins TRBV4-3 to TRBJ1-1; a weak D match, TRBD1 (6 bases). The CDR3 is 16 residues long. Trimming cost V 0 bases and J 10 bases, with 21 bases left between them. From germline, CDR1 is LGHNA and CDR2 YSLEER. The CDR3 loop is CASSQEPPDRLVRAFF. The CDR3 region has the DNA TGCGCCAGCAGCCAAGAGCCGCCGGACAGATTAGTTCGAGCTTTCTTT.

This clonotype was picked up many times. Here the CDR3 reads CASSLRTGPYEQYF. The CDR3, as DNA: TGTGCCAGCAGCCTAAGGACAGGTCCCTACGAGCAGTACTTC. V and J are TRBV3-1 and TRBJ2-7; 7 bases are shared with TRBD1. CDR1 LGHDT and CDR2 YNNKEL come from the germline V gene (reference sequence). This CDR3 has 14 amino acids. Germline trimming cut 4 bases from V and 2 bases from J; bases unmatched to any gene: 5.

The chain links TRBV4-3 to TRBJ2-7, with D perhaps TRBD2 (6 bases). CDR1 is LGHNA, CDR2 YSLEER, per germline. This CDR3 region has 15 residues. The germline V and J ends were trimmed by 4 bases and 5 bases, with 18 bases remaining between them. DNA of the CDR3: TGCGCCAGCAGCCGGGGACGGGAGAGGACCAACGAGCAGTACTTC. Translated, it gives CASSRGRERTNEQYF.

This clonotype was picked up a small number of times. V gene TRBV5-1 combines with J gene TRBJ2-2; 7 bases fit TRBD1. CDR3 length: 14 residues. Per the germline V gene, CDR1 is SGHRS and CDR2 is YFSETQ. Unmatched junction bases numbered 9, after V lost 6 bases and J lost 7 bases. CDR3 nucleotide sequence: TGCGCCAGCATGGAGAGGGGGCAAGACGGGGAGCTGTTTTTT. Protein: CASMERGQDGELFF.

The CDR3 loop reads CASSSGTGETNEKLFF. The CDR3 DNA sequence: TGCGCCAGCAGCTCCGGGACAGGGGAGACTAATGAAAAACTGTTTTTT. The chain uses TRBV5-1 and TRBJ1-4; 10 bases line up with TRBD1. The CDR3 totals 16 residues. V shed 3 bases and J 2 bases; nucleotides not matched to a gene: 4. Germline assignment: CDR1 SGHRS and CDR2 YFSETQ.

The chain uses TRBV19 and TRBJ2-3; TRBD1 might be the D (5 bases). This CDR3 is built from 13 residues. In germline, CDR1 is LNHDA, CDR2 SQIVND (reference sequence). V was pared by 5 bases and J by 5 bases, with 11 bases between. In DNA form, the CDR3 reads TGTGCCAGTAGTTGGCAGGGTGGAGATACGCAGTATTTT. This translates into CASSWQGGDTQYF.

V usage is TRBV9 and J usage is TRBJ2-7, with unresolved D. Germline CDR1 is SGDLS and CDR2 is YYNGEE. V lost 0 bases and J 7 bases, leaving 11 bases between the germline ends. CDR3 length: 13 residues. This CDR3 is CASSVEGEEEQYF. The CDR3 bases are TGTGCCAGCAGCGTAGAGGGTGAAGAAGAGCAGTACTTC.

The gene calls are TRBV3-1 and TRBJ2-1; TRBD2 matches at 10 bases. The CDR3 is made up of 15 amino acids. With V trimmed by 0 bases and J by 6 bases, 2 bases remained unmatched. Germline CDR1 LGHDT, CDR2 YNNKEL (reference sequence). The CDR3 nucleotides are TGTGCCAGCAGCCAAGACACTAGCGGGATCAATGAGCAGTTCTTC. Translating gives CASSQDTSGINEQFF.

This clonotype has only a few counts. This chain joins TRBV9 and TRBJ2-3; maybe TRBD2 (5 bases). V was pared by 0 bases and J by 0 bases, with 8 bases between. The CDR3 has 15 amino acids. Germline CDR1 SGDLS, CDR2 YYNGEE. Written as DNA, the CDR3 is TGTGCCAGCAGCGTAGCCGGGGAGAGCACAGATACGCAGTATTTT. Protein product: CASSVAGESTDTQYF.